This T cell receptor (beta chain) was sequenced in a study of T cell changes during pregnancy in multiple sclerosis. Assay used: immunoSEQ multiplex PCR; TCRdb lists only in-frame clones, some missing. Of under 45,000 clones in the sample, 94% were seen once. V lost 1 base, J lost 4 bases, and 8 bases lay in between. CDR1 and CDR2 (germline): GTSNPN, SVGIG (reference sequence). This CDR3 spans 13 amino acids. The J gene is TRBJ1-3, the V gene TRBV30, with TRBD1 as a possible D gene (6 bases). The source material was CD4+ T cells from peripheral blood mononuclear cells, sampled after pregnancy. This TCR was recovered from a female donor with multiple sclerosis, enrolled in a pregnancy study. The CDR3 nucleotides read TGTGCCTGGAGTGGGACAGCCGGAAACACCATATATTTT. It is translated as CAWSGTAGNTIYF.